The T cell receptor (beta chain) under discussion was sequenced for a study of T cell responses to AZD1222 COVID-19 vaccine. Germline loops: CDR1 LNHDA, CDR2 SQIVND (reference sequence). J was trimmed by 7 bases and V by 4 bases; bases with no gene match: 12. The CDR3 has 16 residues. About this clone itself: Its antigen is undetermined.

Study conclusions and caveats: Samples come after the peak T cell response, not at day 14. Regions left unmutated in variants are reportedly the target of nearly half of spike-specific TCRs.

Sequenced by immunoSEQ multiplex PCR; TCRdb stores in-frame clones only, minus some. Counted here are 60,000 to 80,000 clones, roughly 90% occurring once; the ten biggest clones make up roughly 5%. The rearrangement joins TRBV19 to TRBJ2-1; 8 bases agree with TRBD2. The specimen comprised peripheral blood, sampled on day 0 of AZD1222 vaccination. The clonotype was recovered from an adult in good health. The DNA for the CDR3 is TGTGCCAGTAGTACCAAGGTGGGCGGGGGGTGGAATGAGCAGTTCTTC. This gives the protein CASSTKVGGGWNEQFF.